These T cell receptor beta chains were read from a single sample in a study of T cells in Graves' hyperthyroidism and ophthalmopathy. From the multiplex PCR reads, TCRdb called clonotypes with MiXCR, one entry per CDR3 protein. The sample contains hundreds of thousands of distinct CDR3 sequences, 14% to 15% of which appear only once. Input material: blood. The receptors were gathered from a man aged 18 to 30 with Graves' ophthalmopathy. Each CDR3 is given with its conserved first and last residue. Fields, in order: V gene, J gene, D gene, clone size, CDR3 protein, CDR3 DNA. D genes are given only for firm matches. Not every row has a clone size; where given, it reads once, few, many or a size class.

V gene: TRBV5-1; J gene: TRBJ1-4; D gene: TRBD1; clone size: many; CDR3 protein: CASKGDRENEKLFF; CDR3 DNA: TGCGCCAGCAAGGGGGACAGGGAAAATGAAAAACTGTTTTTT
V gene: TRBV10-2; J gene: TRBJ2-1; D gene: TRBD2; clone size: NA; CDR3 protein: CASSGSTSGGDPSSYNEQFF; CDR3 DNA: TGCGCCAGCAGTGGGTCAACTAGCGGGGGGGATCCTAGCTCCTACAATGAGCAGTTCTTC
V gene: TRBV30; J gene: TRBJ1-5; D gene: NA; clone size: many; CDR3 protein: CAWSVKGGQPQHF; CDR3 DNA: TGTGCCTGGAGTGTAAAAGGGGGACAGCCCCAGCATTTT
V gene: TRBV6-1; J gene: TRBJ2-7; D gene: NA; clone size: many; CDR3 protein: CASSEGTGLIYEQYF; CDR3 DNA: TGTGCCAGCAGTGAGGGGACGGGCCTCATCTACGAGCAGTACTTC
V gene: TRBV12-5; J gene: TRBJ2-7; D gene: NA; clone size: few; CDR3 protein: CASGLGSYEQYF; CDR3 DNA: TGTGCTAGTGGTTTGGGGTCCTACGAGCAGTACTTC
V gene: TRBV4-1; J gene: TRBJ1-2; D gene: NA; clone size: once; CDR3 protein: CASSQVGGSGYGYTF; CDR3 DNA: TGCGCCAGCAGCCAAGTAGGGGGGTCGGGGTATGGCTACACCTTC
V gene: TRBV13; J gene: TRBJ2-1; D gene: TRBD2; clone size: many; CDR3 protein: CASSLKGLALADRNEQFF; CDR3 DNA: TGTGCCAGCAGCTTAAAGGGTCTAGCACTAGCGGACCGGAATGAGCAGTTCTTC
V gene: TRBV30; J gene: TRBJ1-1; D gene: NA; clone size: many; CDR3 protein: CAWSVGSGTEAFF; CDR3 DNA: TGTGCCTGGAGTGTAGGGAGCGGGACTGAAGCTTTCTTT
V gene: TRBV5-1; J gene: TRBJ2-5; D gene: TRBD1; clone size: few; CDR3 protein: CASSGTHPGGINQETQYF; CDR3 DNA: TGCGCCAGCAGCGGGACCCATCCAGGGGGCATAAACCAAGAGACCCAGTACTTC
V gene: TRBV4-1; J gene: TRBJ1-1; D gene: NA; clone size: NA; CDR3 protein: CASGPGRGTEAFF; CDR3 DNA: TGCGCCAGCGGTCCGGGCCGTGGTACTGAAGCTTTCTTT
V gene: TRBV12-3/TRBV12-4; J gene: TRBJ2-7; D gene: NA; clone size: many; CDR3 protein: CASSFFPGDFLYEQYF; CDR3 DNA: TGTGCCAGCAGTTTTTTCCCGGGGGATTTTCTTTACGAGCAGTACTTC
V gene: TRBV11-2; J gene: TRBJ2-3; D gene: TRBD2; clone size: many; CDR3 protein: CASSLVGGGGTDTQYF; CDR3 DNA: TGTGCCAGCAGCTTAGTTGGCGGGGGGGGCACAGATACGCAGTATTTT
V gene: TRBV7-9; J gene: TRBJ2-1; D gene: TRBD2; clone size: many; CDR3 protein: CASSLESGRERFF; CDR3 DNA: TGTGCCAGCAGCTTAGAGAGCGGGAGAGAGAGGTTCTTC
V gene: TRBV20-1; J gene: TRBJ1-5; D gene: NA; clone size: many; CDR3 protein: CSASTAGDQPQHF; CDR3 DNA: TGCAGTGCTTCGACAGCCGGAGATCAGCCCCAGCATTTT